These 18 T cell receptor beta chains were all obtained from the same sample, sequenced in a study of blood T cell repertoires in COVID-19. Data came from immunoSEQ multiplex PCR; TCRdb stores just in-frame clones and leaves some out. The data hold around 160,000 clones, with approximately 83% observed a single time. Sequenced material: peripheral blood. The receptors here all came from a woman between 55 and 75 years old with COVID-19, enrolled during active disease.

The V call is TRBV29-1, the J call TRBJ1-2; a weak D match, TRBD1 (5 bases). The CDR3 covers 15 residues. Germline CDR1 and CDR2: SQVTM and ANQGSEA. V lost 0 bases and J 4 bases, leaving 15 bases between the germline ends. Here the CDR3 DNA reads TGCAGCGTTGAAGATTGGGGCTTTCTTAGCTATGGCTACACCTTC. Translated: CSVEDWGFLSYGYTF.

The chain uses TRBV6-2 or TRBV6-3 and TRBJ1-6; D unclear. From germline, CDR1 is MNHEY and CDR2 SVGEGT. The CDR3 loop spans 16 amino acids. V shed 3 bases and J shed 7 bases, with 16 bases lying between them. The CDR3 is CASSYAGTMKNSPLHF. In nucleotides, the CDR3 is TGTGCCAGCAGTTATGCCGGAACTATGAAGAATTCACCCCTCCACTTT.

The rearrangement joins TRBV19 to TRBJ2-5; no clear D. Germline-derived CDR1 and CDR2 are LNHDA and SQIVND (reference sequence). The CDR3 contains 12 residues. Between the trimmed V and J ends, which lost 5 bases and 4 bases, there was a span of 8 bases. In DNA, the CDR3 is TGTGCCAGTAGTCTCGGGTCAGAGACCCAGTACTTC. It is translated as CASSLGSETQYF.

This clone has ten or more counts. The rearrangement joins TRBV9 to TRBJ1-5; 10 bases line up with TRBD1. The CDR3 is made up of 13 amino acids. The junction had 1 base not matched to a gene; V was cut back by 4 bases and J by 6 bases. Germline V lookup: CDR1 SGDLS, CDR2 YYNGEE. In DNA form, the CDR3 reads TGTGCCAGCAGCAGGACAGGGGGTCAGCCCCAGCATTTT. Translated: CASSRTGGQPQHF.

The chain uses TRBV12-3 or TRBV12-4 and TRBJ2-5, with D possibly matching TRBD1 (5 bases). The CDR3 is made up of 13 amino acids. V was pared by 2 bases and J by 4 bases, with 8 bases between. The CDR3 DNA sequence: TGTGCCAGCAGTTTACAGGGCCCAGAGACCCAGTACTTC. This sequence encodes CASSLQGPETQYF.

The rearrangement uses TRBV3-1 (or the pseudogene TRBV3-2) and TRBJ1-1; D ambiguous. Trimming stripped 4 bases from V and 9 bases from J, with 18 bases between. CDR3 length equals 14 residues. From germline, CDR1 is LGHDT and CDR2 YNNKEL (reference sequence). CDR3 DNA sequence: TGTGCCAGCAGCCGTACCGAGGGTCCCAAGAAAGCTTTCTTT. This translates into CASSRTEGPKKAFF.

Worth noting for this clone: This specimen includes other DNA sequences encoding the same CDR3. V and J are TRBV12-3 or TRBV12-4 and TRBJ1-1; D not resolved. CDR3 length: 12 amino acids. Trimming took 1 base from V and 4 from J, leaving 4 bases between them. The CDR3 nucleotides read TGTGCCAGCAGTTTAGTCCGCACTGAAGCTTTCTTT. It is translated as CASSLVRTEAFF.

The chain links TRBV5-1 to TRBJ1-5; D is possibly TRBD1 (6 bases). With 3 bases removed from V and 2 bases from J, the gap between germline ends came to 12 bases. This CDR3 comprises 15 residues. The V gene's germline CDR1 is SGHRS and CDR2 YFSETQ. The CDR3 nucleotides read TGCGCCAGCAGCTGGGGGTCAGGGGGCAATCAGCCCCAGCATTTT. Translating gives CASSWGSGGNQPQHF.

V is TRBV2 and J is TRBJ1-2; D remains ambiguous. The germline gives CDR1 SNHLY, CDR2 FYNNEI. Between the trimmed V and J ends, which lost 7 bases and 4 bases, there was a span of 10 bases. The CDR3 loop spans 12 amino acids. CDR3 nucleotide sequence: TGTGCCAGCAACCCCAACGGCTATGGCTACACCTTC. This codes for CASNPNGYGYTF.

The chain uses TRBV7-2 and TRBJ2-1; D is uncertain. In germline, CDR1 is SGHTA, CDR2 FQGNSA. The CDR3 loop spans 13 amino acids. V shed 0 bases and J shed 7 bases, with 7 bases lying between them. The CDR3 region has the DNA TGTGCCAGCAGCTTAGCCCAGATAAATGAGCAGTTCTTC. Residues: CASSLAQINEQFF.

This chain links TRBV12-3 or TRBV12-4 with TRBJ2-5; a possible D gene is TRBD2 (6 bases). The CDR3 totals 13 residues. The CDR3 reads CAVRRAAQETQYF. The CDR3 DNA is TGTGCTGTCAGGAGGGCAGCTCAAGAGACCCAGTACTTC.

This clone has a handful of counts. This chain joins TRBV5-1 and TRBJ2-1; D unresolved. V lost 0 bases and J 9 bases, leaving 10 bases between the germline ends. The CDR3 length is 13 residues. Per germline, CDR1 SGHRS and CDR2 YFSETQ. CDR3 coding DNA: TGCGCCAGCAGCTTGGTTTCTTGGCTTGAGCAGTTCTTC. It is translated as CASSLVSWLEQFF.

The gene calls are TRBV5-4 and TRBJ1-5; perhaps TRBD1 as D (5 bases). This CDR3 comprises 14 residues. The germline V gene encodes CDR1 SGHNT and CDR2 YYREEE (reference sequence). Trimming removed 0 bases from V and 4 bases from J, with 8 bases in between. CDR3 coding DNA: TGTGCCAGCAGCTTGGGCGGGGGGAATCAGCCCCAGCATTTT. It translates to CASSLGGGNQPQHF. Drawing the rest from reference TRBV5-4 and TRBJ1-5, the complete variable domain is ETGVTQSPTHLIKTRGQQVTLRCSSQSGHNTVSWYQQALGQGPQFIFQYYREEENGRGNFPPRFSGLQFPNYSSELNVNALELDDSALYLCASSLGGGNQPQHFGDGTRLSIL.

The V and J genes are TRBV7-6 and TRBJ2-3; perhaps TRBD1 as D (5 bases). The CDR3 spans 15 residues. V lost 5 bases, J lost 2 bases, and 14 bases lay in between. Germline assignment: CDR1 SGHVS and CDR2 FNYEAQ. CDR3 region: CASSTYRGPTDTQYF. In nucleotides, the CDR3 is TGTGCCAGCAGCACTTATAGGGGTCCCACAGATACGCAGTATTTT.

The chain is built from TRBV5-4 and TRBJ2-2; the match to TRBD2 covers 8 bases. CDR3 size: 14 residues. CDR1 and CDR2 from the germline V gene are SGHNT and YYREEE (reference sequence). The V segment lost 0 bases and the J segment 6 bases; nucleotides outside the gene matches: 1. The CDR3 DNA is TGTGCCAGCAGCTTGGTCGGGGGGGCCGGGGAGCTGTTTTTT. Its protein product is CASSLVGGAGELFF.

The chain uses TRBV18 and TRBJ1-2; D remains unclear. The CDR3 runs to 13 residues. Germline V lookup: CDR1 KGHSH, CDR2 LQKENI. V was pared by 6 bases and J by 4 bases, with 12 bases between. The CDR3 spells CASSADSSYGYTF. In DNA form, the CDR3 reads TGTGCCAGCTCTGCGGACTCGAGCTATGGCTACACCTTC.

This chain links TRBV13 with TRBJ2-7; the match to TRBD1 covers 9 bases. Germline CDR1 is PRHDT and CDR2 is FYEKMQ (reference sequence). There are 15 residues in the CDR3. V shed 2 bases, J shed 5 bases, and the junction held 7 bases outside the gene matches. CDR3 nucleotides: TGTGCCAGCAGCTTAAGGGGGGACAGGGAAAACGAGCAGTACTTC. Encoded protein: CASSLRGDRENEQYF.

V is TRBV19 and J is TRBJ1-1; TRBD1 matches 12 bases. Germline-derived CDR1 and CDR2 are LNHDA and SQIVND (reference sequence). The J segment lost 3 bases and the V segment lost 6 bases, leaving 5 bases of the junction unmatched. The CDR3 has 15 amino acids. The CDR3 here is CASSRDRGRYTEAFF. The CDR3 nucleotides read TGTGCCAGTAGCCGGGACAGGGGGCGGTACACTGAAGCTTTCTTT.